A single sample is the source of the 22 T cell receptor beta chains below, sequenced in a study of cytomegalovirus exposure and HLA in healthy donors. PCR employed 60 Vbeta and 13 Jbeta primers. Profiled with immunoSEQ multiplex PCR; TCRdb holds only in-frame clones, not every one. This sample carries around 130,000 clones, around 86% of them seen once, and the ten largest clones take less than 2.5%. Sequenced: PBMCs. Every receptor here comes from a woman between 40 and 50 years old in good health and CMV-seronegative.

This chain connects TRBV7-2 to TRBJ2-3; TRBD2 is a possible D gene (5 bases). The CDR3 has 16 residues. The germline V and J ends were trimmed by 1 base and 0 bases, with 11 bases remaining between them. CDR1 and CDR2 from the germline V gene are SGHTA and FQGNSA. The chain's CDR3 is CASSLVGGGSTDTQYF. DNA of the CDR3: TGTGCCAGCAGCTTAGTGGGTGGCGGGAGCACAGATACGCAGTATTTT.

The DNA of the CDR3 is TGTGCCACCAGCCTTGGGACTCCTTCCTACAATGAGCAGTTCTTC. Its protein is CATSLGTPSYNEQFF. The chain links TRBV15 to TRBJ2-1, with D possibly TRBD2 on 6 matching bases. The CDR3 loop spans 15 amino acids. Trimming took off 5 bases at V and 1 base at J, with 12 bases between the two ends. Germline values: CDR1 LNHNV, CDR2 YYDKDF (reference sequence).

V gene TRBV19 combines with J gene TRBJ1-5; D gene uncertain. From germline, CDR1 is LNHDA and CDR2 SQIVND (reference sequence). The CDR3 is made up of 17 amino acids. The germline V and J ends were trimmed by 5 bases and 9 bases, with 26 bases remaining between them. CDR3 in DNA: TGTGCCAGTAGTTTTCCCCTGGTTGCAGGCCCGTCGTGGCCCCAGCATTTT. Translated: CASSFPLVAGPSWPQHF. The variable domain in full, completed from reference TRBV19 and TRBJ1-5, reads DGGITQSPKYLFRKEGQNVTLSCEQNLNHDAMYWYRQDPGQGLRLIYYSQIVNDFQKGDIAEGYSVSREKKESFPLTVTSAQKNPTAFYLCASSFPLVAGPSWPQHFGDGTRLSIL.

Comment on this clone: A read error may produce the germline difference seen at one junction end. The chain employs TRBV6-5 and TRBJ1-1; the match to TRBD1 covers 7 bases. This CDR3 has 13 amino acids. Germline CDR1 reads MNHEY; CDR2 reads SVGAGI. The CDR3 DNA reads TGCGCGGGAAGAAGGGGGCGGAACACTGAAGCTTTCTTT. It is translated as CAGRRGRNTEAFF.

The CDR3 protein is CASSESGLAGVAGGTDTQYF. In nucleotides, the CDR3 is TGCGCCAGCAGTGAGTCGGGACTAGCGGGAGTCGCCGGTGGCACAGATACGCAGTATTTT. The chain has TRBV10-2 and TRBJ2-3, with 14 nucleotides matching TRBD2. There are 20 residues in the CDR3. Germline-derived CDR1 and CDR2 are WSHSY and SAAADI. Trimming took 0 bases from V and 1 from J; bases not matched to a gene: 9.

The chain is built from TRBV15 and TRBJ2-7, with 10 bases lining up with TRBD1. The V gene's germline CDR1 is LNHNV and CDR2 YYDKDF (reference sequence). The ends lost 4 bases at V and 1 base at J; junction bases unmatched: 1. This CDR3 has 14 amino acids. The DNA for the CDR3 is TGTGCCACCAGCAAGGACAGGGGGTCCTACGAGCAGTACTTC. As protein: CATSKDRGSYEQYF.

The CDR3 here is CASSFSRLTNQPQHF. The CDR3 DNA reads as TGTGCCAGCAGCTTTTCCCGACTGACGAATCAGCCCCAGCATTTT. V gene TRBV5-6 combines with J gene TRBJ1-5, with D uncertain. Trimming pared 2 bases from V and 4 bases from J, leaving 13 bases between. Germline assignment: CDR1 SGHDT and CDR2 YYEEEE. This CDR3 comprises 15 residues.

This clone was observed a few times. This chain joins TRBV4-1 and TRBJ2-1; TRBD2 is a possible D gene (6 bases). Trimming removed 2 bases at V and 3 bases at J, with 20 bases between. This CDR3 contains 18 residues. CDR1 is MGHRA and CDR2 is YSYEKL in the germline V gene. The CDR3 nucleotides read TGCGCCAGCAGCCAAAGGACTACACAACGCGGCTTCTACAATGAGCAGTTCTTC. It codes for CASSQRTTQRGFYNEQFF.

This clone was seen just once. The same CDR3 can be traced to other DNA sequences in this sample. This chain connects TRBV5-1 to TRBJ2-5, with no clear D. The length of the CDR3 is 11 residues. Trimming stripped 4 bases from V and 2 bases from J, with 3 bases between. CDR1 is SGHRS, CDR2 YFSETQ, per germline. The CDR3 DNA reads as TGCGCCAGCAGCCTTCAAGAGACCCAGTACTTC. This translates into CASSLQETQYF. The variable domain in full, with the rest retrieved from reference TRBV5-1 and TRBJ2-5, is KAGVTQTPRYLIKTRGQQVTLSCSPISGHRSVSWYQQTPGQGLQFLFEYFSETQRNKGNFPGRFSGRQFSNSRSEMNVSTLELGDSALYLCASSLQETQYFGPGTRLLVL.

The chain links TRBV7-6 to TRBJ2-1; TRBD2 agrees at 9 bases. Germline V gene lookup returns CDR1 SGHVS and CDR2 FNYEAQ. V lost 2 bases and J lost 6; bases outside the gene matches: 14. CDR3 size: 18 residues. Here the CDR3 DNA reads TGTGCCAGCAGCTTATTTGGCCTGGCGGGAGGGCCCCTCAATGAGCAGTTCTTC. It codes for CASSLFGLAGGPLNEQFF.

The CDR3 DNA reads TGCAGCGTACGCAGACAGGGGGCCTACGAGCAGTACTTC. Amino acids: CSVRRQGAYEQYF. The chain carries TRBV29-1 and TRBJ2-7, with 9 bases identical to TRBD1. CDR1 is SQVTM and CDR2 is ANQGSEA in the germline V gene. This CDR3 has 13 residues. V gave up 6 bases and J gave up 2 bases; unmatched junction bases: 5.

The rearrangement uses TRBV7-9 and TRBJ1-2, with a tentative D call TRBD1 (6 bases). CDR1 is SEHNR and CDR2 is FQNEAQ in the germline V gene (reference sequence). The CDR3 is 18 amino acids. Trimming pared 0 bases from V and 0 bases from J, leaving 17 bases between. CDR3 DNA: TGTGCCAGCAGCTTAGCGGTTGGCAGGGGAAACTCTAACTATGGCTACACCTTC. Translated: CASSLAVGRGNSNYGYTF.

The chain employs TRBV28 and TRBJ2-2; D may be TRBD1 (6 bases). The length of the CDR3 is 16 residues. V lost 5 bases, J lost 1 base, and 14 bases lay in between. The germline gives CDR1 MDHEN, CDR2 SYDVKM. CDR3 sequence (DNA): TGTGCCAGCAGTGACCCGGACAGACTGAACACCGGGGAGCTGTTTTTT. Its protein product is CASSDPDRLNTGELFF.

The table lists this clone with a few counts. The chain joins TRBV2 to TRBJ1-1; D might be TRBD1 (5 bases). This CDR3 spans 14 amino acids. Germline assignment: CDR1 SNHLY and CDR2 FYNNEI. The V end was cut by 3 bases, the J end by 1 base, with 9 bases between. The CDR3 region has the DNA TGTGCCAGCAGTGAGGGGGGTTGGAACACTGAAGCTTTCTTT. Protein: CASSEGGWNTEAFF. Supplemented by reference TRBV2 and TRBJ1-1, the full variable domain reads EPEVTQTPSHQVTQMGQEVILRCVPISNHLYFYWYRQILGQKVEFLVSFYNNEISEKSEIFDDQFSVERPDGSNFTLKIRSTKLEDSAMYFCASSEGGWNTEAFFGQGTRLTVV.

The gene calls are TRBV28 and TRBJ2-5; TRBD2 aligns across 8 bases. Losses at the gene ends were 7 bases for V and 3 bases for J; bases not matched to a gene: 13. The CDR3 totals 16 residues. Germline CDR1 is MDHEN and CDR2 is SYDVKM. CDR3 residues: CASTQASGSEEETQYF. In nucleotides, the CDR3 is TGTGCCAGCACCCAGGCTAGCGGGTCTGAAGAAGAGACCCAGTACTTC.

The chain combines TRBV4-1 with TRBJ1-5; 10 nucleotides line up with TRBD1. With 6 bases clipped from V and 3 bases from J, the junction kept 2 bases outside the gene matches. CDR3 length: 14 residues. Germline V gives CDR1 MGHRA, CDR2 YSYEKL. This CDR3 reads CASRGQGLNQPQHF. The DNA of the CDR3 is TGCGCCAGCAGGGGACAGGGGCTCAATCAGCCCCAGCATTTT.

The J gene is TRBJ1-2, the V gene TRBV5-8; possibly TRBD1 for D (5 bases). V lost 5 bases and J lost 4, with 9 bases in between. Germline V gene data show CDR1 as SGHTS and CDR2 as YDEGEE. The CDR3 loop spans 12 amino acids. CDR3 nucleotide sequence: TGTGCCAGCAGTTTAGACAGCTATGGCTACACCTTC. The encoded protein is CASSLDSYGYTF.

J is TRBJ2-3 and V is TRBV27; D possibly corresponds to TRBD2 (5 bases). CDR1 is MNHEY, CDR2 SMNVEV, per germline (reference sequence). Trimming removed 3 bases at V and 4 bases at J, with 17 bases between. The CDR3 spans 16 residues. The CDR3 DNA reads as TGTGCCAGCAGTTTGACTAACGCTAGCCCCGCAGATACGCAGTATTTT. This gives the protein CASSLTNASPADTQYF.

The rearrangement joins TRBV4-1 to TRBJ2-1; a weak D match, TRBD2 (5 bases). The CDR3 runs 17 residues. The germline V gene encodes CDR1 MGHRA and CDR2 YSYEKL. The V gene lost 0 bases and the J gene lost 0 bases, with 12 bases spanning the gap. In DNA form, the CDR3 reads TGCGCCAGCAGCCAAGATCGGGTCGGAGGCTCCTACAATGAGCAGTTCTTC. Translated, it gives CASSQDRVGGSYNEQFF.

The V and J genes are TRBV9 and TRBJ1-3; D unresolved. Germline V gene lookup returns CDR1 SGDLS and CDR2 YYNGEE. The V gene lost 7 bases and the J gene lost 0 bases, with 8 bases spanning the gap. This CDR3 has 13 residues. The CDR3 here is CASARDSGNTIYF. In nucleotides, the CDR3 is TGTGCCAGCGCTAGAGACTCTGGAAACACCATATATTTT.

The CDR3 here is CASSQGGLTYNEQFF. The CDR3, as DNA: TGCGCCAGCAGCCAAGGGGGGCTCACCTACAATGAGCAGTTCTTC. V is TRBV4-1 and J is TRBJ2-1; D possibly corresponds to TRBD1 (6 bases). V dropped 1 base and J dropped 2 bases, with 9 bases sitting between them. The CDR3 loop spans 15 amino acids. Germline V lookup: CDR1 MGHRA, CDR2 YSYEKL.

J is TRBJ2-1 and V is TRBV7-3, with 7 bases fitting TRBD2. V gave up 5 bases and J gave up 6 bases; unmatched junction bases: 13. The germline CDR1 and CDR2 sequences are SGHTA and FQGTGA. This CDR3 has 16 amino acids. The CDR3 is CASSLGEGKGGNEQFF. The CDR3 nucleotides are TGTGCCAGCAGCCTAGGGGAGGGGAAAGGAGGCAATGAGCAGTTCTTC.